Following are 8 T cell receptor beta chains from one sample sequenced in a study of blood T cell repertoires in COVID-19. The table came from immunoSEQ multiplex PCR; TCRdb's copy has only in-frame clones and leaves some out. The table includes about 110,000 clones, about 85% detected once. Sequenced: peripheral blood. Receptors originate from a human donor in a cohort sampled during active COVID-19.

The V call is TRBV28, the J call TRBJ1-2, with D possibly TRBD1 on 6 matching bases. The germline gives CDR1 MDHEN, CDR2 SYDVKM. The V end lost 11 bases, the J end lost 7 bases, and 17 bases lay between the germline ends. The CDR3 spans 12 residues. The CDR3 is CAYFSSRGGYTF. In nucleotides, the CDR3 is TGTGCCTACTTTTCGTCCAGGGGTGGCTACACCTTC.

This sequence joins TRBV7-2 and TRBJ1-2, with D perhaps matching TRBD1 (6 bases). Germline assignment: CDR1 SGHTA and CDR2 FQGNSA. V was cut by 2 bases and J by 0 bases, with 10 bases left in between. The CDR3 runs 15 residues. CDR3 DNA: TGTGCCAGCAGCTTAAGTACAGGGACTAACTATGGCTACACCTTC. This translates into CASSLSTGTNYGYTF.

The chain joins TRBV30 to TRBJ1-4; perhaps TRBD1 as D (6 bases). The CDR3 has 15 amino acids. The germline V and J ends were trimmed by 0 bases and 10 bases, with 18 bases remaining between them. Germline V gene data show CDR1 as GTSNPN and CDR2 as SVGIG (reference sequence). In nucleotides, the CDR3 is TGTGCCTGGAGTGTACTGTCGGGGGGCGGCGGAAAACTGTTTTTT. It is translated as CAWSVLSGGGGKLFF.

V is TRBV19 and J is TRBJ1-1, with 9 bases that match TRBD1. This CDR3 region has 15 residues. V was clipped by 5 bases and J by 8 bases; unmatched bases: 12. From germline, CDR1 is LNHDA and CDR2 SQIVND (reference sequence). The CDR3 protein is CASSLRQGGISEAFF. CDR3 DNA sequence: TGTGCCAGTAGTCTTCGACAGGGGGGTATATCGGAAGCTTTCTTT.

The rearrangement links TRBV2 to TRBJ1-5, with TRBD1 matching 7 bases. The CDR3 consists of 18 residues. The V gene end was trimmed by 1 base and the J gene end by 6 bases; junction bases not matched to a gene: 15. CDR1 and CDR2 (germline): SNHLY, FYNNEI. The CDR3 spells CASSEGYRGVSRGQPQHF. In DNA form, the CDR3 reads TGTGCCAGCAGTGAAGGTTACAGGGGCGTATCAAGGGGTCAGCCCCAGCATTTT.

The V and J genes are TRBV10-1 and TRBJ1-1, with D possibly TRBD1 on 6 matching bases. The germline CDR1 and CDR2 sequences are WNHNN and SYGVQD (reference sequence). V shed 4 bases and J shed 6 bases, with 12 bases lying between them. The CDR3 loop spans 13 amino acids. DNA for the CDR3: TGCGCCAGCAGTGGGTCGTCAGGGGCTGAAGCTTTCTTT. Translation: CASSGSSGAEAFF.

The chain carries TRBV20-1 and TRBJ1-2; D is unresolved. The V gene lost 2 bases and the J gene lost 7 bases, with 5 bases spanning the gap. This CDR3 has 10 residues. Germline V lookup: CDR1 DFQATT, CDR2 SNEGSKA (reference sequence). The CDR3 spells CSARTSGYTF. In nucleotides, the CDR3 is TGCAGTGCTAGAACCAGTGGCTACACCTTC.

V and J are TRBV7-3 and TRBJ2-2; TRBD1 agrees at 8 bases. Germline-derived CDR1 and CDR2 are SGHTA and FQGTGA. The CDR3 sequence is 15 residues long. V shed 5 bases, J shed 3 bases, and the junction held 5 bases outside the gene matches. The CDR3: CASSPGGYDTGELFF. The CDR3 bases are TGTGCCAGCAGCCCAGGGGGCTATGACACCGGGGAGCTGTTTTTT. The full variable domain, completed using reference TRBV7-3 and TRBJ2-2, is GAGVSQTPSNKVTEKGKYVELRCDPISGHTALYWYRQSLGQGPEFLIYFQGTGAADDSGLPNDRFFAVRPEGSVSTLKIQRTERGDSAVYLCASSPGGYDTGELFFGEGSRLTVL.